This T cell receptor beta chain was obtained from a study of shared clonotypes between healthy human individuals. Some clones are missing from TCRdb's copy, which holds only in-frame ones; the method was immunoSEQ multiplex PCR. The data contain millions of clones, approximately 95% of them singletons. The V gene's germline CDR1 is SGDLS and CDR2 YYNGEE. This CDR3 is built from 17 residues. J lost 6 bases, V lost 0 bases, and 10 bases had no gene match. The chain links TRBV9 to TRBJ2-3; 10 bases map to TRBD2. The sequencing sample was made of naive CD4+ T cells from PBMCs. Subset noted: CD45RA+ positively selected. The sequence came from a man aged 18 to 29 in good health. Some clones in this sample may be carry-over from other donors' samples. CDR3 sequence: CASSVAASGSGVDTQYF. Written as DNA, the CDR3 is TGTGCCAGCAGCGTAGCGGCTAGCGGGAGCGGGGTGGATACGCAGTATTTT. The full variable domain, rest sourced from reference TRBV9 and TRBJ2-3, is DSGVTQTPKHLITATGQRVTLRCSPRSGDLSVYWYQQSLDQGLQFLIQYYNGEERAKGNILERFSAQQFPDLHSELNLSSLELGDSALYFCASSVAASGSGVDTQYFGPGTRLTVL.